This T cell receptor (beta chain) comes out of a study of cytomegalovirus exposure and HLA in healthy donors. Study summary: Assignment to the Caucasian-associated ancestry cluster applied to roughly 80% of the approximately 360 genotyped donors. Regarding the study as a whole: While the bulk of TCR sequences proved rare, some public TCRs turned up in many donors. Researchers reported that a few CMV-associated chains were confirmed in vitro as CMV antigen-specific.

CDR1 and CDR2 (germline): MNHEY, SMNVEV (reference sequence). The CDR3 extends over 12 amino acids. Trimming left V 7 bases short and J 6 bases short, with 12 bases between. This clone was found once. The antigen is undetermined. PCR amplification relied on 60 Vbeta primers (plus 13 Jbeta primers). TCRdb's copy holds only in-frame clones and misses some; the assay was immunoSEQ multiplex PCR. The sample lists some 170,000 clones; roughly 80% were seen once. Sequenced material: PBMCs. The receptor was isolated from a man between 25 and 39 years old in good health and CMV-seronegative. The V gene is TRBV27, the J gene TRBJ1-2; D is possibly TRBD1 (5 bases). Here the CDR3 DNA reads TGTGCCAGCACATCAGGGATTGATGGCTACACCTTC. This codes for CASTSGIDGYTF.